The 26 T cell receptor beta chains below were found in one sample sequenced in a study of T cells in Graves' hyperthyroidism and ophthalmopathy. Researchers amplified the TCR beta CDR3 regions from RNA transcripts. A first-round RT-PCR of the TCR CDR3 used the HTBI primer set. TCRdb reprocessed the multiplex PCR reads with MiXCR, giving one entry per CDR3 protein. This sample yields roughly 500,000 distinct CDR3 sequences, of which 40% to 55% are seen a single time; 44% belongs to the top ten. The sequencing input was peripheral blood or thyroid tissue (not recorded which). These receptors originate from an adult woman with Graves' disease, either hyperthyroidism or ophthalmopathy (not recorded which).

The chain carries TRBV28 and TRBJ2-7; D is possibly TRBD2 (6 bases). The CDR3 sequence is 13 residues long. Per germline, CDR1 MDHEN and CDR2 SYDVKM. Trimming took off 10 bases at V and 2 bases at J, with 15 bases between the two ends. The CDR3 region is CATRDSAPYEQYF. CDR3 nucleotides: TGTGCCACCCGGGACTCGGCTCCCTACGAGCAGTACTTC.

This clonotype was seen repeatedly, ten times or more. The chain joins TRBV5-4 to TRBJ1-2; 7 bases line up with TRBD1. The CDR3 consists of 13 residues. Germline values: CDR1 SGHNT, CDR2 YYREEE (reference sequence). The trim removed 7 bases at V and 4 bases at J, leaving 7 bases unmatched. The CDR3 loop is CASGRQGSYGYTF. CDR3 nucleotides: TGTGCCAGCGGAAGACAGGGAAGCTATGGCTACACCTTC.

V and J are TRBV4-1 and TRBJ2-7; tentative D call: TRBD2 (6 bases). The V end lost 1 base, the J end lost 2 bases, and 6 bases lay between the germline ends. CDR1 and CDR2 from the germline V gene are MGHRA and YSYEKL. This CDR3 has 13 residues. This chain's CDR3 is CASSQAGAYEQYF. The CDR3 DNA reads as TGCGCCAGCAGCCAAGCGGGGGCCTACGAGCAGTACTTC.

Comments on this clonotype: Because the CDR3 is missing its conserved closing phenylalanine or tryptophan, this is likely a read error. The rearrangement joins TRBV11-2 to TRBJ1-2, with 9 bases lining up with TRBD1. The V and J ends lost 5 bases and 3 bases, in that order; junction bases with no gene match: 4. The CDR3 loop spans 14 amino acids. CDR1 is SGHAT and CDR2 is FQNNGV in the germline V gene. The CDR3 nucleotides read TGTGCCAGCAGCCCTGACAGGGGGGACTATGGCTACACCCTC. This codes for CASSPDRGDYGYTL.

This chain uses TRBV7-2 with TRBJ2-7, with no clear D. Germline CDR1 is SGHTA and CDR2 is FQGNSA. This CDR3 spans 12 amino acids. Trimming cost V 5 bases and J 1 base, with 6 bases left between them. The CDR3 protein is CASSHTSYEQYF. DNA for the CDR3: TGTGCCAGCAGCCACACATCCTACGAGCAGTACTTC. The entire variable domain, with the rest obtained from reference TRBV7-2 and TRBJ2-7, is as follows: GAGVSQSPSNKVTEKGKDVELRCDPISGHTALYWYRQSLGQGLEFLIYFQGNSAPDKSGLPSDRFSAERTGGSVSTLTIQRTQQEDSAVYLCASSHTSYEQYFGPGTRLTVT.

The V call is TRBV5-5, the J call TRBJ1-3, with D tentatively TRBD1 (6 bases). This CDR3 comprises 18 residues. Trimming left V 2 bases short and J 0 bases short, with 18 bases between. CDR1 is SGHKS, CDR2 YYEKEE, per germline (reference sequence). The CDR3 spells CASSLASGQGLSGNTIYF. In DNA, the CDR3 is TGTGCCAGCAGCTTAGCGAGCGGTCAGGGGCTCTCTGGAAACACCATATATTTT.

This clonotype was counted a few times. The chain links TRBV27 to TRBJ2-5; a weak D match, TRBD2 (6 bases). The CDR3 is 18 residues long. The V and J ends lost 2 bases and 1 base respectively, with 20 bases between them. Germline V gene data show CDR1 as MNHEY and CDR2 as SMNVEV (reference sequence). The CDR3 sequence is CASSLRLPVAESQETQYF. The CDR3 DNA follows: TGTGCCAGCAGTTTAAGGCTCCCGGTAGCGGAATCCCAAGAGACCCAGTACTTC.

This clonotype turned up a few times. The genes are TRBV2 and TRBJ1-2; a possible D gene is TRBD1 (6 bases). The CDR3 consists of 12 residues. Per germline, CDR1 SNHLY and CDR2 FYNNEI. The V gene lost 9 bases and the J gene lost 6 bases, with 14 bases spanning the gap. The CDR3: CASEQGFNGYTF. The CDR3 DNA reads TGTGCCAGTGAACAGGGATTTAATGGCTACACCTTC.

The chain couples TRBV7-9 to TRBJ2-7; TRBD1 matches at 9 bases. After removal of 5 bases from V and 9 bases from J, the junction contained 14 bases not matched to a gene. Germline values: CDR1 SEHNR, CDR2 FQNEAQ (reference sequence). The CDR3 has 15 amino acids. The CDR3: CASSLGGTGLSRQYF. Written as DNA, the CDR3 is TGTGCCAGCAGCCTTGGTGGGACAGGGCTCTCTAGGCAGTACTTC.

This chain joins TRBV29-1 and TRBJ1-1; perhaps TRBD1 as D (5 bases). The length of the CDR3 is 14 residues. The V end was cut by 2 bases, the J end by 4 bases, with 14 bases between. Germline lookup yields CDR1 SQVTM and CDR2 ANQGSEA. The CDR3 reads CSVEILAGSTEAFF. CDR3 coding DNA: TGCAGCGTTGAAATTCTAGCAGGGTCCACTGAAGCTTTCTTT.

The V call is TRBV25-1, the J call TRBJ2-5; 7 nucleotides line up with TRBD1. V trimming: 3 bases; J trimming: 5 bases; junction bases outside the gene matches: 12. The CDR3 sequence is 16 residues long. Per the germline V gene, CDR1 is MGHDK and CDR2 is SYGVNS. CDR3 region: CASSDLTGDSYETQYF. CDR3 sequence (DNA): TGTGCCAGCAGTGATCTTACAGGGGATTCCTATGAGACCCAGTACTTC.

This clonotype was found a few times. This rearrangement joins TRBV10-1 to TRBJ1-1; D is possibly TRBD1 (6 bases). V shed 4 bases and J shed 5 bases, with 14 bases lying between them. CDR3 length: 14 amino acids. Germline V gene lookup returns CDR1 WNHNN and CDR2 SYGVQD (reference sequence). The CDR3 region has the DNA TGCGCCAGCAGTGTAACGGGGGCGGATACTGAAGCTTTCTTT. Translated: CASSVTGADTEAFF.

In the case of this clonotype: A single base separates this from a much larger clone, so it may be a read error. Written as DNA, the CDR3 is TGCAGCGCCGACAGGGGGAACACCGGGGAGCTGCTTTTT. Its translation is CSADRGNTGELLF. V gene TRBV29-1 combines with J gene TRBJ2-2, with 9 bases lining up with TRBD1. This CDR3 has 13 amino acids. Germline lookup yields CDR1 SQVTM and CDR2 ANQGSEA.

This clonotype has at least ten counts. The V call is TRBV20-1, the J call TRBJ2-2; either TRBD1 or TRBD2 may fit D (5 bases each). The germline gives CDR1 DFQATT, CDR2 SNEGSKA (reference sequence). This CDR3 comprises 15 residues. V lost 2 bases and J 0 bases, leaving 10 bases between the germline ends. The CDR3 region is CSARPGGSNTGELFF. DNA of the CDR3: TGCAGTGCTAGACCTGGGGGTTCGAACACCGGGGAGCTGTTTTTT.

The chain uses TRBV29-1 and TRBJ2-5; 11 bases agree with TRBD2. V gave up 6 bases and J gave up 4 bases; unmatched junction bases: 4. Germline-derived CDR1 and CDR2 are SQVTM and ANQGSEA. The CDR3 has 13 residues. CDR3 nucleotide sequence: TGCAGCGTCACGACTAGCGGGGTAGAGACCCAGTACTTC. This translates into CSVTTSGVETQYF. Full variable domain (missing parts from reference TRBV29-1 and TRBJ2-5): SAVISQKPSRDICQRGTSLTIQCQVDSQVTMMFWYRQQPGQSLTLIATANQGSEATYESGFVIDKFPISRPNLTFSTLTVSNMSPEDSSIYLCSVTTSGVETQYFGPGTRLLVL.

This clonotype has just a few counts. The chain joins TRBV27 to TRBJ2-5, with D unresolved. There are 16 residues in the CDR3. Germline values: CDR1 MNHEY, CDR2 SMNVEV (reference sequence). The ends were cut back, 2 bases at V and 0 bases at J, with 13 bases in the middle. The CDR3 nucleotides are TGTGCCAGCAGTTTAAGCTTTAGTGCGTACCAAGAGACCCAGTACTTC. Its protein is CASSLSFSAYQETQYF.

This chain uses TRBV29-1 with TRBJ1-2; the match to TRBD1 covers 7 bases. The ends lost 6 bases at V and 8 bases at J; junction bases unmatched: 3. CDR3 length: 10 amino acids. CDR1 is SQVTM, CDR2 ANQGSEA, per germline. The CDR3 reads CSVRDRGYTF. The CDR3, as DNA: TGCAGCGTCCGGGACAGAGGCTACACCTTC.

The rearrangement uses TRBV11-2 and TRBJ1-2, with 7 bases that match TRBD1. The germline CDR1 and CDR2 sequences are SGHAT and FQNNGV. The CDR3 is made up of 14 amino acids. V lost 5 bases and J lost 4; bases outside the gene matches: 7. CDR3 in amino acids: CASSGTGTVYGYTF. Here the CDR3 DNA reads TGTGCCAGCAGCGGGACCGGGACAGTCTATGGCTACACCTTC.

This clonotype was seen many times. The CDR3 sequence: CATSRDRGSEGYTF. CDR3 nucleotides: TGTGCCACCAGCAGAGACAGGGGAAGCGAAGGCTACACCTTC. The chain employs TRBV15 and TRBJ1-2; D perhaps matches TRBD1 (6 bases). Germline-derived CDR1 and CDR2 are LNHNV and YYDKDF (reference sequence). CDR3 size: 14 residues. Trimming removed 0 bases at V and 8 bases at J, with 13 bases between.

This clonotype was found once. V gene TRBV20-1 combines with J gene TRBJ2-7; 7 bases line up with TRBD1. The germline V gene encodes CDR1 DFQATT and CDR2 SNEGSKA (reference sequence). J lost 2 bases, V lost 6 bases, and 7 bases had no gene match. CDR3 size: 13 residues. As DNA, the CDR3 is TGCAGTGCCATCACAGGGGACCCCTACGAGCAGTACTTC. Encoded protein: CSAITGDPYEQYF.

The sample holds many counts of this clonotype. The gene calls are TRBV20-1 and TRBJ2-7; D is unclear. Per the germline V gene, CDR1 is DFQATT and CDR2 is SNEGSKA (reference sequence). V lost 3 bases to trimming and J lost 0 bases, with 9 bases between them. This CDR3 comprises 13 residues. The CDR3 loop is CSASLATSYEQYF. The CDR3 DNA reads as TGCAGTGCTAGCCTGGCCACCTCCTACGAGCAGTACTTC.

J is TRBJ2-7 and V is TRBV3-1, with 9 nucleotides matching TRBD1. The CDR3 contains 15 residues. The V gene end was trimmed by 4 bases and the J gene end by 3 bases; junction bases not matched to a gene: 7. CDR1 is LGHDT and CDR2 is YNNKEL in the germline V gene (reference sequence). The chain's CDR3 is CASSPIQGAIYEQYF. The CDR3 DNA reads TGTGCCAGCAGCCCAATACAGGGGGCTATCTACGAGCAGTACTTC.

For this clonotype: This could be a read error, since a much larger clone is one nucleotide away. V and J are TRBV18 and TRBJ1-1; maybe TRBD1 (6 bases). This CDR3 spans 13 amino acids. Germline V gives CDR1 KGHSH, CDR2 LQKENI. Trimming pared 8 bases from V and 3 bases from J, leaving 13 bases between. The CDR3 nucleotides are TGTGCCAGCACAGGACAGAAGGACACTGAAGCTTTCTTT. It encodes CASTGQKDTEAFF.

The V call is TRBV2, the J call TRBJ2-2; 10 nucleotides line up with TRBD2. This CDR3 has 14 amino acids. V dropped 9 bases and J dropped 0; count of bases not matched to a gene: 1. Per the germline V gene, CDR1 is SNHLY and CDR2 is FYNNEI. Here the CDR3 reads CARGLAANTGELFF. The CDR3 DNA reads as TGTGCCAGAGGACTAGCGGCGAACACCGGGGAGCTGTTTTTT.

This clonotype appeared a few times. The gene calls are TRBV20-1 and TRBJ2-5; tentative D call: TRBD2 (6 bases). This CDR3 is 11 amino acids long. V lost 4 bases and J 5 bases, leaving 8 bases between the germline ends. The germline V gene encodes CDR1 DFQATT and CDR2 SNEGSKA (reference sequence). The DNA of the CDR3 is TGCAGTGCTAAGGAGGGGGAGACCCAGTACTTC. It translates to CSAKEGETQYF.

J is TRBJ1-1 and V is TRBV29-1; 9 nucleotides align to TRBD1. V shed 4 bases and J 1 base; nucleotides not matched to a gene: 4. The CDR3 is made up of 14 amino acids. Germline lookup yields CDR1 SQVTM and CDR2 ANQGSEA. Here the CDR3 DNA reads TGCAGCGTTGTACAGGGGGCGAGGAACACTGAAGCTTTCTTT. Its translation is CSVVQGARNTEAFF. Full variable domain (outside the CDR3, taken from reference TRBV29-1 and TRBJ1-1): SAVISQKPSRDICQRGTSLTIQCQVDSQVTMMFWYRQQPGQSLTLIATANQGSEATYESGFVIDKFPISRPNLTFSTLTVSNMSPEDSSIYLCSVVQGARNTEAFFGQGTRLTVV.